Listed below are T cell receptor beta chains from one sample, sequenced in a study of T cell repertoires in ileal Crohn's disease. Produced via immunoSEQ multiplex PCR; TCRdb's table is partial and in-frame only. The sample lists 13,000 or so clones; more than 65% were seen once. Sample: ileal tissue. The receptors derive from an adult with Crohn's disease. The CDR3 runs from the conserved cysteine through the conserved F or W. D genes are given only for firm matches. Some rows have no size entry. The others give once, few or many, or a class for an expanded clone.

V gene: TRBV27
D gene: .
clone size: few
J gene: TRBJ1-2
CDR3 DNA: TGTGCCAGCAGTCCCAATAACTATGGCTACACCTTC
CDR3 protein: CASSPNNYGYTF

V gene: TRBV10-3
D gene: .
clone size: .
J gene: TRBJ2-1
CDR3 DNA: TGTGCCATCAGGGGAGACTCGAGCTCCTACAATGAGCAGTTCTTC
CDR3 protein: CAIRGDSSSYNEQFF

V gene: TRBV29-1
D gene: .
clone size: .
J gene: TRBJ1-4
CDR3 DNA: TGCAGCGTTGAAGGGGGTGTTTTTGAAAAACTGTTTTTT
CDR3 protein: CSVEGGVFEKLFF

V gene: TRBV7-2
D gene: .
clone size: .
J gene: TRBJ2-3
CDR3 DNA: TGTGCCAGCAGCTTAGAGGGGGTTGCGCAGTATTTT
CDR3 protein: CASSLEGVAQYF

V gene: TRBV5-6
D gene: .
clone size: .
J gene: TRBJ2-3
CDR3 DNA: TGTGCCAGCAGCCATGGGACCCGCACAGATACGCAGTATTTT
CDR3 protein: CASSHGTRTDTQYF

V gene: TRBV5-1
D gene: .
clone size: .
J gene: TRBJ2-3
CDR3 DNA: TGCGCCAGCAGCTTCGGCGGGGAGACAGATACGCAGTATTTT
CDR3 protein: CASSFGGETDTQYF

V gene: TRBV6-6
D gene: .
clone size: .
J gene: TRBJ2-7
CDR3 DNA: TGTGCCAGCACCTATATGGGGGAGCAGTACTTC
CDR3 protein: CASTYMGEQYF

V gene: TRBV6-1
D gene: TRBD1
clone size: .
J gene: TRBJ1-5
CDR3 DNA: TGTGCCAGCAGTGAGGAAGGGGGCGCGATTCAGCCCCAGCATTTT
CDR3 protein: CASSEEGGAIQPQHF

V gene: TRBV10-1
D gene: .
clone size: .
J gene: TRBJ2-7
CDR3 DNA: TGCGCCAGCACCCGAGAGACTAACTACGAGCAGTACTTC
CDR3 protein: CASTRETNYEQYF

V gene: TRBV6-1
D gene: .
clone size: .
J gene: TRBJ1-2
CDR3 DNA: TGTGCCAGCAGTACGAAATCAGGGGCCGATGGCTACACCTTC
CDR3 protein: CASSTKSGADGYTF

V gene: TRBV13
D gene: .
clone size: .
J gene: TRBJ1-3
CDR3 DNA: TGTGCCAGCAGCTCCGAGGACAGTACCGGAAACACCATATATTTT
CDR3 protein: CASSSEDSTGNTIYF

V gene: TRBV11-2
D gene: .
clone size: .
J gene: TRBJ2-7
CDR3 DNA: TGTGCCAGCAGCATCCCCCCGGGCAGCTACGAGCAGTACTTC
CDR3 protein: CASSIPPGSYEQYF

V gene: TRBV5-4
D gene: TRBD1
clone size: few
J gene: TRBJ2-7
CDR3 DNA: TGTGCCAGCAGCTTGGGGGCGGGACAGGCCGGCTTATCCTACGAGCAGTACTTC
CDR3 protein: CASSLGAGQAGLSYEQYF

V gene: TRBV7-2
D gene: TRBD1
clone size: .
J gene: TRBJ1-5
CDR3 DNA: TGTGCCAGCAGCTTTACAGGGGGAAGCAATCAGCCCCAGCATTTT
CDR3 protein: CASSFTGGSNQPQHF

V gene: TRBV5-1
D gene: .
clone size: medium-sized
J gene: TRBJ1-3
CDR3 DNA: TGCGCCAGCAGCTTTAGTGGGGGCTCTGGAAACACCATATATTTT
CDR3 protein: CASSFSGGSGNTIYF

V gene: TRBV28
D gene: .
clone size: .
J gene: TRBJ1-2
CDR3 DNA: TGTGCCAGCAGTCGCCGGGACCCTTACTATGGCTACACCTTC
CDR3 protein: CASSRRDPYYGYTF

V gene: TRBV5-1
D gene: .
clone size: once
J gene: TRBJ1-2
CDR3 DNA: TGCGCCAGCAGCCGGACGGAACCAAACTATGGCTACACCTTC
CDR3 protein: CASSRTEPNYGYTF

V gene: TRBV7-2
D gene: TRBD1
clone size: .
J gene: TRBJ1-3
CDR3 DNA: TGTGCCAGCAGCGTGGGACAGGGGGCATCTGGAAACACCATATATTTT
CDR3 protein: CASSVGQGASGNTIYF

V gene: TRBV4-2
D gene: .
clone size: medium-sized
J gene: TRBJ1-6
CDR3 DNA: TGTGCCAGCAGCCCCTCACGGCCCGACCCCCTCCACTTT
CDR3 protein: CASSPSRPDPLHF

V gene: TRBV28
D gene: .
clone size: few
J gene: TRBJ2-7
CDR3 DNA: TGTGCCAGCAGTTTAGACGGTGGCGTGAGCTCCTACGAGCAGTACTTC
CDR3 protein: CASSLDGGVSSYEQYF

V gene: TRBV18
D gene: TRBD1
clone size: .
J gene: TRBJ1-6
CDR3 DNA: TGTGCCAGCTCACCAAGGGGGACAGACAATTCACCCCTCCACTTT
CDR3 protein: CASSPRGTDNSPLHF

V gene: TRBV7-3
D gene: .
clone size: .
J gene: TRBJ2-3
CDR3 DNA: TGTGCCAGCAGCTTACGGGGGTCCGATACGCAGTATTTT
CDR3 protein: CASSLRGSDTQYF

V gene: TRBV6-1
D gene: TRBD1
clone size: once
J gene: TRBJ1-1
CDR3 DNA: TGTGCCGTTCGACAGGGTAGCACTGAAGCTTTCTTT
CDR3 protein: CAVRQGSTEAFF

V gene: TRBV9
D gene: TRBD2
clone size: .
J gene: TRBJ2-7
CDR3 DNA: TGTGCCAGCAGCCCGCGGGGGGGCCATGTCTACGAGCAGTACTTC
CDR3 protein: CASSPRGGHVYEQYF

V gene: TRBV9
D gene: TRBD2
clone size: .
J gene: TRBJ2-1
CDR3 DNA: TGTGCCAGCAGCGTACAGGCGGGGGGAAACTACAATGAGCAGTTCTTC
CDR3 protein: CASSVQAGGNYNEQFF

V gene: TRBV21-1
D gene: .
clone size: .
J gene: TRBJ1-2
CDR3 DNA: TGTGCCAGCAGCAAAGGGGAACGGGACAAGAGCTTACCTAACTATGGCTACACCTTC
CDR3 protein: CASSKGERDKSLPNYGYTF

V gene: TRBV6-6
D gene: TRBD2
clone size: .
J gene: TRBJ2-5
CDR3 DNA: TGTGCCAGCAGTTACACACGGGGGGGGACGGAGACCCAGTACTTC
CDR3 protein: CASSYTRGGTETQYF

V gene: TRBV7-6
D gene: TRBD1
clone size: .
J gene: TRBJ1-1
CDR3 DNA: TGTGCCAGCAGCTTAGTAGGAGGGGGCAGGTCTGAAGCTTTCTTT
CDR3 protein: CASSLVGGGRSEAFF

V gene: TRBV9
D gene: TRBD1
clone size: .
J gene: TRBJ1-2
CDR3 DNA: TGTGCCAGCAGCGAGGGACAGGGGTCTGGCTACACCTTC
CDR3 protein: CASSEGQGSGYTF

V gene: TRBV5-5
D gene: TRBD1
clone size: .
J gene: TRBJ2-1
CDR3 DNA: TGTGCCAGCAGCTATCGACAGGGAGATAATAATGAGCAGTTCTTC
CDR3 protein: CASSYRQGDNNEQFF

V gene: TRBV27
D gene: TRBD1
clone size: few
J gene: TRBJ2-7
CDR3 DNA: TGTGCCAGCCAGGACAGGGGCCAGAACGAGCAGTACTTC
CDR3 protein: CASQDRGQNEQYF

V gene: TRBV6-1
D gene: .
clone size: few
J gene: TRBJ1-5
CDR3 DNA: TGTGCCAGCAAGGGGTGGAGCAATCAGCCCCAGCATTTT
CDR3 protein: CASKGWSNQPQHF

V gene: TRBV28
D gene: .
clone size: .
J gene: TRBJ2-7
CDR3 DNA: TGTGCCAGCAGACTAGGTGGGGCAAAGTACGAGCAGTACTTC
CDR3 protein: CASRLGGAKYEQYF